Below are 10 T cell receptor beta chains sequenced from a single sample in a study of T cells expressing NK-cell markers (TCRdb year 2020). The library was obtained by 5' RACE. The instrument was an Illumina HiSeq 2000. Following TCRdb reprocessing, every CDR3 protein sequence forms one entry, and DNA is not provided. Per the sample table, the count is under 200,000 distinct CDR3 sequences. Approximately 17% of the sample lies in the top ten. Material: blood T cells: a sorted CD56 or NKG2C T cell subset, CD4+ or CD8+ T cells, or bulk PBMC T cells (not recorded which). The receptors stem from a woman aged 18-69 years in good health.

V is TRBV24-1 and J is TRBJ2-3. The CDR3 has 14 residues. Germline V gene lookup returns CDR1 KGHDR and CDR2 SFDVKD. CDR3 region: CATSDLTHTDTQYF.

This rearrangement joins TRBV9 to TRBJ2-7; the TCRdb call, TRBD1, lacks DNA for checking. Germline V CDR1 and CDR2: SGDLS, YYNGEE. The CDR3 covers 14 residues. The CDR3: CASSPRTGADEQYF.

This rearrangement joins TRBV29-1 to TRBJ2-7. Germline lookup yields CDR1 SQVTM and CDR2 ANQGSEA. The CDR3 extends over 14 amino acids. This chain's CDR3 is CSVRSAGGPYEQYF.

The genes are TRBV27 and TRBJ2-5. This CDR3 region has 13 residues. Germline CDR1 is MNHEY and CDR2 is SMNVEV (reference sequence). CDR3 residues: CASSFLPKETQYF.

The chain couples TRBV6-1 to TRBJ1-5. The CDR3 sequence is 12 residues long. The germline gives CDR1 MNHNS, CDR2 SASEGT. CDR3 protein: CASRESNQPQHF.

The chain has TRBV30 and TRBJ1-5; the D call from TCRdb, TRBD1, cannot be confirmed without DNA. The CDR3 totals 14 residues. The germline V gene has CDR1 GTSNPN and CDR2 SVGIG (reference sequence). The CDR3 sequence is CAWSGGTGGQPQHF.

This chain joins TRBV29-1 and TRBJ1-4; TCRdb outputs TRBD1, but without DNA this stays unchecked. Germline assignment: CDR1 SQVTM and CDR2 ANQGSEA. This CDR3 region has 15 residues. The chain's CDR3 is CSVQGKVGSNEKLFF.

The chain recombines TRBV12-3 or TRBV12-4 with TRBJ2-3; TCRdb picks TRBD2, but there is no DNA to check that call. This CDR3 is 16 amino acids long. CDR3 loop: CASRRGLAGSSDTQYF.

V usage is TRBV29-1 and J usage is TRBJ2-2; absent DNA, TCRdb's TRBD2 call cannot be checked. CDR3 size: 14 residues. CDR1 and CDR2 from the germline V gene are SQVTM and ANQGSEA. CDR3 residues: CSVTGLTNTGELFF.

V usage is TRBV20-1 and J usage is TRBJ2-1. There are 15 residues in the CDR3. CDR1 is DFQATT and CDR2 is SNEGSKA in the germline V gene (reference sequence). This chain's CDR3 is CSARADTKGYNEQFF.